This TCR beta chain was profiled in a study of T cells of healthy individuals. Using its own MiXCR run on the 5' RACE reads, TCRdb lists one record per CDR3 protein. The repertoire consists of about 53,000 distinct CDR3 sequences, with over 12% occurring once and the leading ten covering roughly 16%. This clonotype was picked up a small number of times. Germline lookup yields CDR1 KGHDR and CDR2 SFDVKD. The CDR3 length is 15 residues. Trimming left V 5 bases short and J 0 bases short, with 11 bases between. V is TRBV24-1 and J is TRBJ2-3, with D maybe TRBD2 (6 bases). The sequence was collected from a human donor in good health. Here the CDR3 DNA reads TGTGCCACCAGTGCCTTAAGCGGGAGCACAGATACGCAGTATTTT. As protein: CATSALSGSTDTQYF.